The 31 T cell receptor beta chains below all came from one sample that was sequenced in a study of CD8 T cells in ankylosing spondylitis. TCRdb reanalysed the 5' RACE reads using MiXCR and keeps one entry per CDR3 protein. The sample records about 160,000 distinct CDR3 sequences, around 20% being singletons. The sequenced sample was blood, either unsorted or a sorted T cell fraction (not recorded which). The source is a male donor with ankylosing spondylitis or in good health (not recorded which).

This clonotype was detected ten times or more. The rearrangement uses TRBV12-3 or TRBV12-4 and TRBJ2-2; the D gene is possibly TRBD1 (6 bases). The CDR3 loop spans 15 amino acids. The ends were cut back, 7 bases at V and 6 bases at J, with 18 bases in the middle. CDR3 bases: TGTGCCAGCACTCCGCCAGGGACAATCTCCGGGGAGCTGTTTTTT. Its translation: CASTPPGTISGELFF.

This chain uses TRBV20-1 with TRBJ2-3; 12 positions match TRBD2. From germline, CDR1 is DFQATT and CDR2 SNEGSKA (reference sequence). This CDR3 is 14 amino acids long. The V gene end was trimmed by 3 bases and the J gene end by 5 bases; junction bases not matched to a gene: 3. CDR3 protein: CSASRTSGKDTQYF. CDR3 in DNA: TGCAGTGCTAGCCGGACTAGCGGGAAAGATACGCAGTATTTT.

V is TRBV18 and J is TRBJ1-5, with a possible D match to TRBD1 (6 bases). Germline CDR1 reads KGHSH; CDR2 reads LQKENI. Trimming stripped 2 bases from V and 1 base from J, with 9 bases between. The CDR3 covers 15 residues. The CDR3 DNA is TGTGCCAGCTCACCATCAGGGGACAGCAATCAGCCCCAGCATTTT. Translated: CASSPSGDSNQPQHF.

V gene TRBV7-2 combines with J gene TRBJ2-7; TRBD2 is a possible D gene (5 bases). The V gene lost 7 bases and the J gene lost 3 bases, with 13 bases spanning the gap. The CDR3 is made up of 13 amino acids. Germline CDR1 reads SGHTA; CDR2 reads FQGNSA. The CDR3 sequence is CASMDFWSYEQYF. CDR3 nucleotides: TGTGCCAGCATGGACTTTTGGAGCTACGAGCAGTACTTC.

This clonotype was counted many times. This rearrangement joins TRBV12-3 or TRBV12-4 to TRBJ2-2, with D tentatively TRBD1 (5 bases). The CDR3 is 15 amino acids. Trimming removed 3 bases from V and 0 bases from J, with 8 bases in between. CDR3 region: CASSLATANTGELFF. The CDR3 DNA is TGTGCCAGCAGTTTGGCGACAGCGAACACCGGGGAGCTGTTTTTT.

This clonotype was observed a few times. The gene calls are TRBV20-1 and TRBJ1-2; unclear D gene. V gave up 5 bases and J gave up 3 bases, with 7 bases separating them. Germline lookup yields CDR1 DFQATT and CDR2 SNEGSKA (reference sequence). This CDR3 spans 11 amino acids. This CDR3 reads CSAAGDYGYTF. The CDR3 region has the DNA TGCAGTGCTGCAGGAGACTATGGCTACACCTTC.

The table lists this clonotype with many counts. The CDR3 DNA follows: TGTGCCACCAGCAGGGGGGGACTAGTCGGCTTCGAGCAGTACTTC. Protein: CATSRGGLVGFEQYF. The chain recombines TRBV15 with TRBJ2-7; TRBD2 matches at 8 bases. The CDR3 sequence is 15 residues long. The germline V gene has CDR1 LNHNV and CDR2 YYDKDF (reference sequence). V dropped 3 bases and J dropped 6; count of bases not matched to a gene: 10.

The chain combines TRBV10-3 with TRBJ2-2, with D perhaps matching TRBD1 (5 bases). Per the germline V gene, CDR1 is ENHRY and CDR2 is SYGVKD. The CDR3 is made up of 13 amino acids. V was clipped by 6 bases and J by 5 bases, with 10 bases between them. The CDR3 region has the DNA TGTGCCATCAGGGCTAAGGGGACCGGGGAGCTGTTTTTT. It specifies CAIRAKGTGELFF.

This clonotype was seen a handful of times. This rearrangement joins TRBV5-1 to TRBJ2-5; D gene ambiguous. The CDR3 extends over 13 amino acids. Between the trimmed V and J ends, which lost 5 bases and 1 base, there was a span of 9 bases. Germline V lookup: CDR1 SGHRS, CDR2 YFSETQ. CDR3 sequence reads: CASRWTGQETQYF. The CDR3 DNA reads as TGCGCCAGCAGGTGGACGGGCCAAGAGACCCAGTACTTC.

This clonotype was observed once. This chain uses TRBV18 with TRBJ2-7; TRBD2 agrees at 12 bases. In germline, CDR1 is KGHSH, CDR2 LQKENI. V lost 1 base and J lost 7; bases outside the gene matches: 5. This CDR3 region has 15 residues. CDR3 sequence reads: CASSPRLAGEGEQYF. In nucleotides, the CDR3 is TGTGCCAGCTCACCACGACTAGCGGGAGAGGGGGAGCAGTACTTC.

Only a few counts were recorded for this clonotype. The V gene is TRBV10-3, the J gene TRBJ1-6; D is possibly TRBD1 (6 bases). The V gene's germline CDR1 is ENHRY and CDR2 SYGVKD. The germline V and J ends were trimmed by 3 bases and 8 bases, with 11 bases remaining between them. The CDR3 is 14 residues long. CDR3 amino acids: CAISEQGSDSPLHF. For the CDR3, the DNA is TGTGCCATCAGTGAACAGGGATCGGATTCACCCCTCCACTTT.

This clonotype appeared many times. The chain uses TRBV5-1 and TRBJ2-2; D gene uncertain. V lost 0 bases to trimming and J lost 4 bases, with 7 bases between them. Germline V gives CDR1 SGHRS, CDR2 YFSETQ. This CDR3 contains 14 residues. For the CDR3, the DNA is TGCGCCAGCAGCTTGGAGTCCTTCACCGGGGAGCTGTTTTTT. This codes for CASSLESFTGELFF. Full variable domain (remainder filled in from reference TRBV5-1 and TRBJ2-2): KAGVTQTPRYLIKTRGQQVTLSCSPISGHRSVSWYQQTPGQGLQFLFEYFSETQRNKGNFPGRFSGRQFSNSRSEMNVSTLELGDSALYLCASSLESFTGELFFGEGSRLTVL.

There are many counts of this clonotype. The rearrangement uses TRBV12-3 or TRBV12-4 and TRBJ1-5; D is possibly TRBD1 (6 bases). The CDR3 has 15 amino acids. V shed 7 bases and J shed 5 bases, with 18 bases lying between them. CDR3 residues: CASTPAGGRDQPQHF. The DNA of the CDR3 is TGTGCCAGCACCCCAGCCGGGGGCCGGGATCAGCCCCAGCATTTT.

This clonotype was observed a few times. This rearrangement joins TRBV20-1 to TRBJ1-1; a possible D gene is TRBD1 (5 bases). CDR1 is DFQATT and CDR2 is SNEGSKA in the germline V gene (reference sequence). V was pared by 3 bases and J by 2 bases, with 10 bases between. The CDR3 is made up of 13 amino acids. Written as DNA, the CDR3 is TGCAGTGCTAGTTTCCAGGGAAACACTGAAGCTTTCTTT. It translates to CSASFQGNTEAFF.

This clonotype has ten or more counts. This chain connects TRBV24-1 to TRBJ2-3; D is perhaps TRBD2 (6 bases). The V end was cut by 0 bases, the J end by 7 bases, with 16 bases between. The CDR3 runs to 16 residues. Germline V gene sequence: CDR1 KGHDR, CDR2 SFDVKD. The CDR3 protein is CATSDLLSRELNTQYF. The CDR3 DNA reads TGTGCCACCAGTGATTTGCTATCGCGGGAACTAAATACGCAGTATTTT.

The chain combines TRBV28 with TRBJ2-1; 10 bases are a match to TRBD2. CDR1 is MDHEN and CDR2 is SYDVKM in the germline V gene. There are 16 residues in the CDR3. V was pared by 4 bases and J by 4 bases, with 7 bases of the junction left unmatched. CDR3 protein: CASSSTGTSVYNEQFF. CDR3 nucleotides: TGTGCCAGCAGTTCCACCGGGACTAGCGTTTACAATGAGCAGTTCTTC.

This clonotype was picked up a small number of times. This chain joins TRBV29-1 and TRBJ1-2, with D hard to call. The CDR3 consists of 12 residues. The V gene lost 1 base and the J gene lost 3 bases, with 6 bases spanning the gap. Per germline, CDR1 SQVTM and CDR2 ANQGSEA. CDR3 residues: CSVEVGDYGYTF. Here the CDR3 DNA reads TGCAGCGTTGAAGTGGGCGACTATGGCTACACCTTC.

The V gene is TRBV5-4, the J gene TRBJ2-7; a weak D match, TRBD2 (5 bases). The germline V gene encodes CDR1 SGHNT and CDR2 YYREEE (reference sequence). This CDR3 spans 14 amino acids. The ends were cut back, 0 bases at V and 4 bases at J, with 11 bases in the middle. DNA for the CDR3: TGTGCCAGCAGCTTGGGGCGGGCGTCTTACGAGCAGTACTTC. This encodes CASSLGRASYEQYF.

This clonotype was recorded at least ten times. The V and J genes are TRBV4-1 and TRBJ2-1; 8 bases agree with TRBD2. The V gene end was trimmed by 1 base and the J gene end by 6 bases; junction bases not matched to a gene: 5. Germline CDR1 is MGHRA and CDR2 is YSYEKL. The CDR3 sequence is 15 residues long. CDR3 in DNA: TGCGCCAGCAGCCAAGCTACTGGGACTAGCAATGAGCAGTTCTTC. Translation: CASSQATGTSNEQFF.

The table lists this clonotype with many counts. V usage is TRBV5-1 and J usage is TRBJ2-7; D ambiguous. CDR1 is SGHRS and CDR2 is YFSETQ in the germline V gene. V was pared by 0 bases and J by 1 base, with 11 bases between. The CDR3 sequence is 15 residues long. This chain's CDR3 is CASSLGPGPSYEQYF. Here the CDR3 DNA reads TGCGCCAGCAGCTTGGGTCCAGGACCGTCCTACGAGCAGTACTTC.

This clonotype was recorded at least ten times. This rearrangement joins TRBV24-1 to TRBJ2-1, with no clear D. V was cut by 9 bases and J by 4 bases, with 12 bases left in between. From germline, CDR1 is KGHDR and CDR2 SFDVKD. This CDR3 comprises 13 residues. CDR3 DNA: TGTGCCACCGCGGCCCCAGTATACAATGAGCAGTTCTTC. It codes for CATAAPVYNEQFF.

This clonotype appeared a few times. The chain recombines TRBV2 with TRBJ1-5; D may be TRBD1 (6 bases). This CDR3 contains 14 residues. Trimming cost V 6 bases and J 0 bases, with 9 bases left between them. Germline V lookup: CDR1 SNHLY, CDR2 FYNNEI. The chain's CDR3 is CASRGTYSNQPQHF. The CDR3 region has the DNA TGTGCCAGCAGGGGGACATATAGCAATCAGCCCCAGCATTTT.

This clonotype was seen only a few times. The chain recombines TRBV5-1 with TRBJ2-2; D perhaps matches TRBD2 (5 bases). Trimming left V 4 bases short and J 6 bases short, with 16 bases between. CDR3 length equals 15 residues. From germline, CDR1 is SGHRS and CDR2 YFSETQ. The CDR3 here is CASSPRTGIAGELFF. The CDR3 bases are TGCGCCAGCAGCCCTAGGACGGGAATAGCCGGGGAGCTGTTTTTT.

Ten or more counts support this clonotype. This chain's CDR3 is CASRGTGRHEQYF. The CDR3 DNA reads TGTGCCAGCAGGGGGACAGGGCGACACGAGCAGTACTTC. This rearrangement joins TRBV12-3 or TRBV12-4 to TRBJ2-7; 9 nucleotides agree with TRBD1. With V trimmed by 6 bases and J by 5 bases, 5 bases remained unmatched. The CDR3 totals 13 residues.

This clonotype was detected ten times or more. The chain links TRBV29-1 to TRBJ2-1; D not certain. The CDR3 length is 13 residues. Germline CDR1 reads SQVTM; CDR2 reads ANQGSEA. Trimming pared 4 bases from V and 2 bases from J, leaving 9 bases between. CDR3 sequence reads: CSVVMVAYNEQFF. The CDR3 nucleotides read TGCAGCGTTGTGATGGTTGCCTACAATGAGCAGTTCTTC.

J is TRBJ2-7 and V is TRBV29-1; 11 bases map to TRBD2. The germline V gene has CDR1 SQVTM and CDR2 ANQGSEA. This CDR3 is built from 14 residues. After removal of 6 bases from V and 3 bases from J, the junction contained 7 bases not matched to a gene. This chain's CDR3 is CSVLLAGVGYEQYF. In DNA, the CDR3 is TGCAGCGTGTTACTAGCGGGAGTAGGCTACGAGCAGTACTTC.

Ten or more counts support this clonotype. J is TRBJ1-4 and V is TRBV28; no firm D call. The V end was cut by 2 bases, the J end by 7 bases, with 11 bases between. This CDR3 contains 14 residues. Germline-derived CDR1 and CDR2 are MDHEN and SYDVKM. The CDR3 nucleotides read TGTGCCAGCAGTTTACCACCCGGCACTGAAAAACTGTTTTTT. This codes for CASSLPPGTEKLFF.

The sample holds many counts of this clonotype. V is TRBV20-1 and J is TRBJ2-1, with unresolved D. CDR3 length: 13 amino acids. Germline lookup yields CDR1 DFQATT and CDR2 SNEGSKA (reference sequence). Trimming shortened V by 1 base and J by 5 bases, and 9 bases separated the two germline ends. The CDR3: CSARVRSHNEQFF. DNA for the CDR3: TGCAGTGCTAGAGTAAGATCCCACAATGAGCAGTTCTTC.

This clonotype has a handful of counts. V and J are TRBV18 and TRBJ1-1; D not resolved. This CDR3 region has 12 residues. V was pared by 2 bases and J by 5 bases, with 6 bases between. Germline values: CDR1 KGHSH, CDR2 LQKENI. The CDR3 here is CASSPTGTEAFF. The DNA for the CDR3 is TGTGCCAGCTCACCAACGGGGACTGAAGCTTTCTTT.

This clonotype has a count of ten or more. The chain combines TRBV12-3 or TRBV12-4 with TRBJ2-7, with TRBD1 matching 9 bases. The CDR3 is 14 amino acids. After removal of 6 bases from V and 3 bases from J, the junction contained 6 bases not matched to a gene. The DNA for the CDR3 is TGTGCCAGCAGCTTACAGGGGGCGGTCTACGAGCAGTACTTC. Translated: CASSLQGAVYEQYF.

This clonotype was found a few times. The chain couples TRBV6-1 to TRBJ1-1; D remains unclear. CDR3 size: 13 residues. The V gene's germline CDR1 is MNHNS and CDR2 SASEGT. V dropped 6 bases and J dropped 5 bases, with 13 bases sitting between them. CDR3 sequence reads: CASRKGGWTEAFF. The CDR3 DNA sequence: TGTGCCAGCAGAAAGGGAGGATGGACTGAAGCTTTCTTT.